The 11 T cell receptor beta chains reported below all come from one sample, sequenced in a study of CD8+CD57+ T cells in acquired aplastic anemia. TCR beta VDJ and CDR3 profiling used genomic DNA as template. From the reads, TCRdb called clonotypes with MiXCR, one entry per CDR3 protein. The sample shows about 95,000 distinct CDR3 sequences, about 63% of them seen only once. Flow cytometry had shown expanded CD8+CD57+ cells in the patients chosen for sequencing. Sequenced: sorted CD4+, CD8+, or CD8+CD57+ T cells (not recorded which) from PBMCs. Receptor source: a human donor with aplastic anemia.

The chain uses TRBV5-1 and TRBJ2-1; 7 positions agree with TRBD1. Germline CDR1 SGHRS, CDR2 YFSETQ. V lost 5 bases and J lost 6; bases outside the gene matches: 5. This CDR3 contains 13 residues. CDR3 bases: TGCGCCAGCAGAAGCGGACAGGCCAATGAGCAGTTCTTC. Translating it yields CASRSGQANEQFF.

As concerns this clonotype: One end of the junction varies from germline; a read error may be responsible. The chain combines TRBV7-2 with TRBJ2-7, with 7 nucleotides matching TRBD2. Germline V CDR1 and CDR2: SGHTA, FQGNSA. This CDR3 has 11 amino acids. The CDR3 region is CASREGVEQYF. For the CDR3, the DNA is TGCGCCAGCAGGGAGGGAGTCGAGCAGTACTTC.

This clonotype was detected many times. The V call is TRBV12-3 or TRBV12-4, the J call TRBJ1-5, with a possible D match to TRBD1 (5 bases). The CDR3 sequence is 15 residues long. Trimming left V 7 bases short and J 4 bases short, with 17 bases between. CDR3 protein: CASMGPGGLNQPQHF. The CDR3 bases are TGTGCCAGCATGGGGCCGGGCGGATTGAATCAGCCCCAGCATTTT.

The chain carries TRBV2 and TRBJ2-1, with TRBD2 matching 14 bases. This CDR3 contains 15 residues. Trimming cost V 5 bases and J 7 bases; bases outside gene matches: 4. The V gene's germline CDR1 is SNHLY and CDR2 FYNNEI. The CDR3 spells CASSSRLAGGNEQFF. CDR3 nucleotides: TGTGCCAGCAGTTCCCGACTAGCGGGAGGGAATGAGCAGTTCTTC.

The chain couples TRBV20-1 to TRBJ1-6; D not resolved. The V and J ends lost 0 bases and 7 bases respectively, with 13 bases between them. Germline V lookup: CDR1 DFQATT, CDR2 SNEGSKA (reference sequence). The CDR3 extends over 15 amino acids. This chain's CDR3 is CSARDRRYPNSPLHF. CDR3 sequence (DNA): TGCAGTGCTAGAGATCGTCGGTACCCGAATTCACCCCTCCACTTT.

The chain carries TRBV24-1 and TRBJ2-1, with 9 bases fitting TRBD1. The CDR3 has 17 residues. V trimming: 4 bases; J trimming: 3 bases; junction bases outside the gene matches: 9. Germline CDR1 is KGHDR and CDR2 is SFDVKD. The CDR3 is CATSDPGQGSYYNEQFF. CDR3 nucleotide sequence: TGTGCCACCAGTGACCCGGGACAGGGTAGTTACTACAATGAGCAGTTCTTC.

The chain couples TRBV25-1 to TRBJ1-3; no firm D call. Germline-derived CDR1 and CDR2 are MGHDK and SYGVNS. The germline V and J ends were trimmed by 4 bases and 0 bases, with 31 bases remaining between them. The CDR3 runs 22 residues. CDR3 sequence (DNA): TGTGCCAGCAGTGGGAACGCCCTCCTTGACCGGAACCTGCCTTACTCTGGAAACACCATATATTTT. This codes for CASSGNALLDRNLPYSGNTIYF.

A few counts support this clonotype. This chain links TRBV2 with TRBJ1-2, with 8 bases identical to TRBD1. This CDR3 is 13 amino acids long. V lost 5 bases, J lost 7 bases, and 6 bases stayed unmatched. Germline assignment: CDR1 SNHLY and CDR2 FYNNEI. The CDR3 DNA sequence: TGTGCCAGCAGTCCTCAGGGGGCATTTGGCTACACCTTC. Its translation is CASSPQGAFGYTF.

This chain links TRBV15 with TRBJ1-5; D is unresolved. Trimming pared 9 bases from V and 0 bases from J, leaving 12 bases between. The CDR3 consists of 14 residues. In germline, CDR1 is LNHNV, CDR2 YYDKDF (reference sequence). The CDR3 reads CATGPDYSNQPQHF. The CDR3 DNA is TGTGCCACTGGACCAGATTATAGCAATCAGCCCCAGCATTTT.

The rearrangement joins TRBV10-3 to TRBJ2-3, with no clear D. The V gene lost 10 bases and the J gene lost 6 bases, with 8 bases spanning the gap. This CDR3 contains 10 residues. The germline V gene encodes CDR1 ENHRY and CDR2 SYGVKD. The CDR3 is CATSLDTQYF. The CDR3 region has the DNA TGTGCCACCTCTCTGGATACGCAGTATTTT.

The V and J genes are TRBV10-3 and TRBJ1-6, with 8 bases aligning to TRBD1. The ends lost 2 bases at V and 8 bases at J; junction bases unmatched: 5. Per the germline V gene, CDR1 is ENHRY and CDR2 is SYGVKD. The CDR3 loop spans 15 amino acids. CDR3 coding DNA: TGTGCCATCAGTGAGGGGTCGACAGGGGATTCACCCCTCCACTTT. As protein: CAISEGSTGDSPLHF.